This T cell receptor (beta chain) comes out of a study of shared clonotypes between healthy human individuals. Measured with immunoSEQ multiplex PCR; TCRdb has only the in-frame clones, and not every one. Of about 1.5 million clones detected, 95% to 99% appear once; the ten largest clones hold roughly 0.45%. CDR1 MDHEN and CDR2 SYDVKM come from the germline V gene. The CDR3 has 14 residues. V was trimmed by 6 bases and J by 3 bases, leaving 14 bases between them. Splitting of CD4+ cells produced CD45RA+ naive and CD45RA-negative memory subsets. This receptor was taken from a man in his thirties or forties in good health. The chain links TRBV28 to TRBJ1-2; D may be TRBD1 (5 bases). The sequenced sample consisted of naive CD4+ T cells sorted from blood. Documented subset: CD45RA+ positively selected. CDR3: CASSNGGDDYGYTF. The CDR3 bases are TGTGCCAGCAGCAATGGAGGGGATGACTATGGCTACACCTTC.